This entry is about one T cell receptor (gamma chain). Its antigen remains undetermined. No quality values exist for individual bases; no much larger clone is one base distant. Thymic samples were depleted of alphabeta T cells, then CD3+ TCRVdelta1+ TCRVdelta2- thymocytes were FACS-sorted. The purity of the sorted Vdelta1+ thymocytes fell between roughly 97% and 99.6%. The thymic specimens were obtained from several paediatric patients who were undergoing corrective cardiac surgery and ranged in age from about 5 days to 17 months. Thymic tissue was dispersed and mononuclear cells isolated on a Histopaque-1077 density gradient. The staining antibodies were anti-TCRVdelta1 clone TS8.2, anti-TCRVdelta2 clone B6, anti-CD3 clone HIT3a and anti-TCRalphabeta clone IP26. This record belongs to a study of Vδ1+ human thymocytes (dated by TCRdb to 2016 to 2019). The study in broad terms: The study characterised mRNA-level TRG and TRD CDR3 repertoires of highly purified Vdelta1+ thymocytes from young children as a data resource. Earlier work had validated the multiplex-based CDR3 amplicon strategy against 5'RACE-based methods for generating CDR3 amplicons.

From the cysteine through the phenylalanine, the CDR3 covers 11 amino acids. Left in the record is the CDR3 DNA by itself, 33 bases read in frame from the first base. The V end gives up 5 bases and the J end 11 bases, leaving 9 bases in the junction not matched to a gene. CDR1 and CDR2 are read off the germline V gene (reference sequence) as VTNTFY and YDVSTARD. RNA was extracted with the RNeasy mini kit and reverse transcribed using Superscript III. CDR3 amplicons were produced by multiplex PCR using pooled V-gene forward primers and a constant-region reverse primer with Illumina adaptor overhangs. After gel purification, amplicons were indexed with Nextera index primers over around 8 extra PCR cycles and were then purified with AMPure XP beads. The libraries were sequenced on an Illumina MiSeq using paired-end 250 bp reads, dual indexing and an approximately 20% PhiX spike-in. Under the source paper's analysis protocol: Read quality was checked with FastQC, and TRG read pairs were merged using ea-utils fastq-join. IMGT/HighV-QUEST was used to annotate sequences, retaining only productive sequences with an unambiguous V-gene assignment, and each clonotype was defined by an identical CDR3 sequence. Downstream analysis used VDJtools 1.1.1, tcR 2.2.3, Treemap and vegan Shannon diversity in R 3.4.4. TCRdb called clones afresh from the public reads with CATT; identical DNA rows were later merged. The authors' filters were not applied to this entry. The sample table lists some 37,000 gamma-chain clones, 20% to 25% of them with a count of one. The top ten clonotypes cover around 1.9% of the sample.

On the study overall, not on this receptor specifically: Although sort purity was high, 20% to 25% of thymic TRD sequences were Vdelta2 (with a few Vdelta3), in contrast to the peripheral blood Vdelta1+ controls. Numerous TRG clonotypes were shared among donors (up to roughly 6.9x10^3), while TRD repertoires were essentially private (a maximum of 116 shared). Unlike the oligoclonal repertoires in peripheral blood, the thymic TRG and TRD repertoires appeared highly polyclonal, with Gaussian CDR3 length distributions. Because unexpected Vdelta2 sequences could lead to misinterpretation of bulk repertoire data, the authors recommended using highly purified populations and single-cell validation. No clustering by age or sex was observed, so analyses did not stratify donors by these variables.

This clonotype originated in a girl younger than two who had congenital heart surgery. The chain is assembled from TRGV3 and TRGJ1 or TRGJ2. The sample consisted of Vdelta1+ gamma-delta thymocytes from the thymus. The label giving this sample's cell subset or site can be read as: FACS-sorted CD3+ TCRalphabeta- TCRVdelta1+ TCRVdelta2- thymocytes. CDR3 reads: CATWAKPEKLF. The DNA sequence is TGTGCCACCTGGGCCAAGCCCGAGAAACTCTTT.